Each of the 15 T cell receptor beta chains below was sequenced from the same sample in a study of T cell clonotyping in hematopoietic cell transplantation. Clones were read by immunoSEQ multiplex PCR, and TCRdb kept only the in-frame ones, dropping some. This table has about 18,000 clones, more than 75% appearing once. Time point indicated: recipient sample about 28 days before transplant, after cytoreduction. The source was peripheral blood mononuclear cells, collected before stem cell transplant. The receptors stem from a man aged 50-60 years with acute myeloid leukemia. Some clones in this sample may be carry-over from other donors' samples.

The chain is built from TRBV7-3 and TRBJ2-3, with D perhaps matching TRBD1 (5 bases). From germline, CDR1 is SGHTA and CDR2 FQGTGA. This CDR3 contains 15 residues. Trimming took 5 bases from V and 0 from J, leaving 12 bases between them. The CDR3 spells CASSRTSGSTDTQYF. The CDR3 DNA is TGTGCCAGCAGCCGGACATCCGGAAGCACAGATACGCAGTATTTT.

This clone appeared a few times. V and J are TRBV6-5 and TRBJ2-7; a possible D gene is TRBD1 (6 bases). The V and J ends lost 0 bases and 7 bases respectively, with 13 bases between them. Germline V gene sequence: CDR1 MNHEY, CDR2 SVGAGI. This CDR3 has 14 amino acids. The CDR3 reads CASSYSSGAREQYF. In DNA form, the CDR3 reads TGTGCCAGCAGTTACTCGTCAGGGGCCAGGGAGCAGTACTTC.

This chain joins TRBV19 and TRBJ2-2, with D tentatively TRBD1 or TRBD2 (5 bases each). This CDR3 has 15 amino acids. The germline V and J ends were trimmed by 10 bases and 4 bases, with 19 bases remaining between them. Germline-derived CDR1 and CDR2 are LNHDA and SQIVND (reference sequence). The CDR3 coding sequence is TGTGCCACCGTTAAGCCGGGACGCTCCACCGGGGAGCTGTTTTTT. This codes for CATVKPGRSTGELFF.

The chain couples TRBV4-3 to TRBJ2-3, with 7 bases identical to TRBD2. The CDR3 consists of 14 residues. Trimming at V came to 0 bases and at J to 7 bases, leaving 4 bases not matched to a gene. Per germline, CDR1 LGHNA and CDR2 YSLEER. The DNA of the CDR3 is TGCGCCAGCAGCCAAGATCGAGCGGGGTATACGCAGTATTTT. Protein sequence: CASSQDRAGYTQYF.

This clone was seen once. This chain joins TRBV27 and TRBJ1-1; no firm D call. There are 13 residues in the CDR3. Germline V CDR1 and CDR2: MNHEY, SMNVEV (reference sequence). V was trimmed by 3 bases and J by 7 bases, leaving 12 bases between them. The CDR3 DNA sequence: TGTGCCAGCAGTTTCACGGGGAGAGATGAAGCTTTCTTT. This encodes CASSFTGRDEAFF.

The chain employs TRBV7-6 and TRBJ2-2; no clear D gene. Looked up from germline, CDR1 is SGHVS and CDR2 is FNYEAQ. The V and J ends lost 5 bases and 2 bases respectively, with 3 bases between them. The length of the CDR3 is 12 residues. The CDR3 here is CASSPNTGELFF. The CDR3 nucleotides are TGTGCCAGCAGCCCAAACACCGGGGAGCTGTTTTTT.

The chain recombines TRBV7-9 with TRBJ2-5; D tentatively reads TRBD1 or TRBD2 (6 bases each). Germline V gives CDR1 SEHNR, CDR2 FQNEAQ (reference sequence). This CDR3 contains 15 residues. Trimming stripped 4 bases from V and 4 bases from J, with 16 bases between. CDR3 loop: CASSSYLGGRETQYF. Here the CDR3 DNA reads TGTGCCAGCAGCTCATACCTGGGGGGCAGAGAGACCCAGTACTTC.

Of note for this clone: The same CDR3 also results from other DNA sequences found in this sample. The gene calls are TRBV6-9 and TRBJ2-3; D gene unclear. The V gene's germline CDR1 is MNHGY and CDR2 SVAAGI. Trimming stripped 4 bases from V and 0 bases from J, with 5 bases between. The CDR3 loop spans 13 amino acids. The CDR3 reads CASSLQSTDTQYF. In DNA form, the CDR3 reads TGTGCCAGCAGTTTGCAGAGCACAGATACGCAGTATTTT.

The table lists this clone with a few counts. The chain combines TRBV27 with TRBJ1-5; 7 nucleotides agree with TRBD1. Germline V gene lookup returns CDR1 MNHEY and CDR2 SMNVEV (reference sequence). The V gene end was trimmed by 5 bases and the J gene end by 5 bases; junction bases not matched to a gene: 18. The CDR3 has 18 amino acids. Written as DNA, the CDR3 is TGTGCCAGCAGTCTCACAGGGGTAGAAGGGATCCGATATCAGCCCCAGCATTTT. Encoded protein: CASSLTGVEGIRYQPQHF.

The genes are TRBV5-4 and TRBJ1-2; tentatively, D is TRBD1 (5 bases). V was clipped by 4 bases and J by 4 bases, with 17 bases between them. CDR1 and CDR2 from the germline V gene are SGHNT and YYREEE (reference sequence). The CDR3 spans 15 residues. CDR3 DNA sequence: TGTGCCAGCAGCGTAAAAGGGGATGGCGGCTATGGCTACACCTTC. Translated: CASSVKGDGGYGYTF.

The rearrangement uses TRBV5-4 and TRBJ2-5; 8 nucleotides align to TRBD1. The J call may not be correct, given that the DNA end is closer to TRBJ2-7. The CDR3 spans 15 residues. Germline CDR1 reads SGHNT; CDR2 reads YYREEE (reference sequence). CDR3 in DNA: TGTGCCAGCAGCTTCAGACAGGGGCCTTCCTACGAGCAGTACTTC. Its translation: CASSFRQGPSYEQYF.

The chain uses TRBV2 and TRBJ1-1, with D possibly TRBD1 on 6 matching bases. CDR1 is SNHLY, CDR2 FYNNEI, per germline. V was pared by 6 bases and J by 4 bases, with 21 bases between. The CDR3 runs to 16 residues. In DNA, the CDR3 is TGTGCCAGCAGGGGGGGTGGGACAAGCAAAGGCACTGAAGCTTTCTTT. This sequence encodes CASRGGGTSKGTEAFF. Variable domain in full (rest from reference TRBV2 and TRBJ1-1): EPEVTQTPSHQVTQMGQEVILRCVPISNHLYFYWYRQILGQKVEFLVSFYNNEISEKSEIFDDQFSVERPDGSNFTLKIRSTKLEDSAMYFCASRGGGTSKGTEAFFGQGTRLTVV.

This clone was counted once. The chain has TRBV9 and TRBJ1-6; the D gene is possibly TRBD1 (6 bases). Germline lookup yields CDR1 SGDLS and CDR2 YYNGEE. The CDR3 has 16 amino acids. Trimming took off 3 bases at V and 7 bases at J, with 17 bases between the two ends. CDR3: CASSARPNRENSPLHF. Written as DNA, the CDR3 is TGTGCCAGCAGCGCCCGACCTAACAGGGAAAATTCACCCCTCCACTTT.

This chain links TRBV2 with TRBJ1-1; TRBD1 aligns across 9 bases. Trimming at V came to 5 bases and at J to 2 bases, leaving 6 bases not matched to a gene. The CDR3 length is 15 residues. Germline V CDR1 and CDR2: SNHLY, FYNNEI. CDR3 coding DNA: TGTGCCAGCAGTAACCGGGACAGGGACAACACTGAAGCTTTCTTT. This gives the protein CASSNRDRDNTEAFF.

The J gene is TRBJ2-7, the V gene TRBV11-3, with 10 nucleotides matching TRBD1. The J segment lost 3 bases and the V segment lost 4 bases, leaving 6 bases of the junction unmatched. Per germline, CDR1 SGHNT and CDR2 YENEEA. The CDR3 covers 15 residues. The CDR3 DNA sequence: TGTGCCAGCAGCTACCGGACAGGGGGAGTCTACGAGCAGTACTTC. Its translation: CASSYRTGGVYEQYF.